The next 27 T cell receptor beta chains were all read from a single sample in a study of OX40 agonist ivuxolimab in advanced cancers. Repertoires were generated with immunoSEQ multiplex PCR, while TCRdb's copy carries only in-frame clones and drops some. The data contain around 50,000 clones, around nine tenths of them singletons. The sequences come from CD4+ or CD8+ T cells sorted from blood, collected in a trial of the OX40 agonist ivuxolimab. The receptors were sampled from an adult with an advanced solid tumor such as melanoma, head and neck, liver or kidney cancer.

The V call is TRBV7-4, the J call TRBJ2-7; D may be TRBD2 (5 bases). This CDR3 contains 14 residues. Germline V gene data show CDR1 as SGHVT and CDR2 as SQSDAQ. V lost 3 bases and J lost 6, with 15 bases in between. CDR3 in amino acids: CASSFGELNVEQYF. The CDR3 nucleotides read TGTGCCAGCAGCTTTGGGGAGTTAAATGTCGAGCAGTACTTC.

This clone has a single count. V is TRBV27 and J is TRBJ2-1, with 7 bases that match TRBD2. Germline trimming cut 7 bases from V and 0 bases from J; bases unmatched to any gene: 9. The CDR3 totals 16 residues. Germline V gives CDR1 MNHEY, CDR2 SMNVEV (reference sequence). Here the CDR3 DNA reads TGTGCCAGCACTGGGCGGGAGCCAAGCTCCTACAATGAGCAGTTCTTC. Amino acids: CASTGREPSSYNEQFF.

CDR3 coding DNA: TGTGCCAGCAGCTTAGAGGCGAGGTTCAGCTCACCCCTCCACTTT. It encodes CASSLEARFSSPLHF. The chain employs TRBV7-2 and TRBJ1-6; D remains ambiguous. Germline CDR1 is SGHTA and CDR2 is FQGNSA. CDR3 size: 15 residues. Trimming shortened V by 1 base and J by 10 bases, and 14 bases separated the two germline ends.

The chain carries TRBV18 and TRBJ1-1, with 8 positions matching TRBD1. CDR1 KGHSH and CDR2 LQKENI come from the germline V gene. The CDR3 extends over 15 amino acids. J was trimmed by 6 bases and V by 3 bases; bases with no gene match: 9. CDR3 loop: CASSPLSQGEAEAFF. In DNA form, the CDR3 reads TGTGCCAGCTCACCCCTCTCACAGGGGGAGGCTGAAGCTTTCTTT.

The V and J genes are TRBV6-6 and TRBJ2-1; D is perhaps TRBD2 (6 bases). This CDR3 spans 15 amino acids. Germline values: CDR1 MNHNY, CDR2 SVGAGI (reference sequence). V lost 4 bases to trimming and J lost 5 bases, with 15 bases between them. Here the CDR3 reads CASSLAATFNNEQFF. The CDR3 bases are TGTGCCAGCAGTTTAGCGGCCACCTTCAACAATGAGCAGTTCTTC.

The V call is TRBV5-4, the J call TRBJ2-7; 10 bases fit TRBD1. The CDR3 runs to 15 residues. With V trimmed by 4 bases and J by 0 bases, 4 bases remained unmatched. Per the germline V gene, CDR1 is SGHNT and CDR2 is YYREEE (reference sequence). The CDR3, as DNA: TGTGCCAGCAGCCCGACAGGGGGCGGCTCCTACGAGCAGTACTTC. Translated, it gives CASSPTGGGSYEQYF.

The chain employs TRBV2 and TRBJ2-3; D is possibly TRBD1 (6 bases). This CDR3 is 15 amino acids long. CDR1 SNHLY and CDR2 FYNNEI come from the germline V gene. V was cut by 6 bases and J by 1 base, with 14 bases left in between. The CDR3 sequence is CASSLPAGGTDTQYF. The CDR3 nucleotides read TGTGCCAGCAGCCTCCCGGCAGGGGGCACAGATACGCAGTATTTT.

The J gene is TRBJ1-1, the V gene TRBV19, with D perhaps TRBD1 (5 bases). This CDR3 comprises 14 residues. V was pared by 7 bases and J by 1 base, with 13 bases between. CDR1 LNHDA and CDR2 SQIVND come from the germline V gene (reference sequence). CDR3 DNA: TGTGCCAGTATGGAGGGGCCCTCGAACACTGAAGCTTTCTTT. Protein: CASMEGPSNTEAFF.

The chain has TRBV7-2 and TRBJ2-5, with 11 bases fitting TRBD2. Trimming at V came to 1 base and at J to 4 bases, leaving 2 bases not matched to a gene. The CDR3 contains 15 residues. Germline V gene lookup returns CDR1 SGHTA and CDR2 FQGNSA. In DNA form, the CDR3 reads TGTGCCAGCAGCTTAGTTAGCGGGAGGGGAGAGACCCAGTACTTC. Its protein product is CASSLVSGRGETQYF.

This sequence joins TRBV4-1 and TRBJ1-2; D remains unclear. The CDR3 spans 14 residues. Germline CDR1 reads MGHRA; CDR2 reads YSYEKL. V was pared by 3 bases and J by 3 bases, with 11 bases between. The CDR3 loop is CASSHHLPDYGYTF. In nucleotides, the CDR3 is TGCGCCAGCAGCCACCATCTACCGGACTATGGCTACACCTTC.

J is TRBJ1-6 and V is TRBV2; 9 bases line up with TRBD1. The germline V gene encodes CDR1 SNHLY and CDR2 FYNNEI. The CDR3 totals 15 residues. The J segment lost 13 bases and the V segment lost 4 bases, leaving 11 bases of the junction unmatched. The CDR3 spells CASSVPDTGGCPLHF. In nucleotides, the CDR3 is TGTGCCAGCAGTGTCCCAGACACAGGGGGCTGTCCCCTCCACTTT.

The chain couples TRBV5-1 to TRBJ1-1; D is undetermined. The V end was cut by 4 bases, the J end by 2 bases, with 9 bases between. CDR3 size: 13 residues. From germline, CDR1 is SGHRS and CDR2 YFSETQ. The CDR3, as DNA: TGCGCCAGCAGCCCCGAATATAACACTGAAGCTTTCTTT. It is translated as CASSPEYNTEAFF.

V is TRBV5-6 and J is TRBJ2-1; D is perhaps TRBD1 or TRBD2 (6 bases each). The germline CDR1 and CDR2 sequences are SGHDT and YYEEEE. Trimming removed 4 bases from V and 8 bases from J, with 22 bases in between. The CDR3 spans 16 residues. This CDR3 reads CASSPAGRQDSYEQFF. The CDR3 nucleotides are TGTGCCAGCAGCCCGGCCGGGAGACAGGATAGCTATGAGCAGTTCTTC.

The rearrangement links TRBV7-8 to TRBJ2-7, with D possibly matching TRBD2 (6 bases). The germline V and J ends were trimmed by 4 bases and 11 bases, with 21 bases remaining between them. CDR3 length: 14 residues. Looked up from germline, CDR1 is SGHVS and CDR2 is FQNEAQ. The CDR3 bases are TGTGCCAGCAGCTCCGGAGGGTCTCCCCTAATTAAGTACTTC. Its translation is CASSSGGSPLIKYF.

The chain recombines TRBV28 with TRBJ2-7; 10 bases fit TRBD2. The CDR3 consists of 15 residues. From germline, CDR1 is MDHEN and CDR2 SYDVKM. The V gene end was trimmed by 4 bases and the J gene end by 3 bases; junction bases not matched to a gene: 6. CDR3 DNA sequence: TGTGCCAGCAGTTCCTCCGCTAGCGGGAGCTACGAGCAGTACTTC. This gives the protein CASSSSASGSYEQYF. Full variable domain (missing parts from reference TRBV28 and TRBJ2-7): DVKVTQSSRYLVKRTGEKVFLECVQDMDHENMFWYRQDPGLGLRLIYFSYDVKMKEKGDIPEGYSVSREKKERFSLILESASTNQTSMYLCASSSSASGSYEQYFGPGTRLTVT.

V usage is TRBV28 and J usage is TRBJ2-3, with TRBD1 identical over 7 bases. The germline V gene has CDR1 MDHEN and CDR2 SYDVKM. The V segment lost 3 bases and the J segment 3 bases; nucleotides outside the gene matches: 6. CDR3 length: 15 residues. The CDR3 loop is CASSLEDRTTDTQYF. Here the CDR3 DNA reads TGTGCCAGCAGTTTGGAGGACAGGACGACAGATACGCAGTATTTT.

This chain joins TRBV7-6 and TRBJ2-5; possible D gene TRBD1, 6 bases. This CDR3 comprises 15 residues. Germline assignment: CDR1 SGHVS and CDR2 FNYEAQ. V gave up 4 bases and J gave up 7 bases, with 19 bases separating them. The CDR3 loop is CASSSAGGATGTQYF. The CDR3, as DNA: TGTGCCAGCAGCTCGGCTGGGGGCGCGACAGGGACCCAGTACTTC.

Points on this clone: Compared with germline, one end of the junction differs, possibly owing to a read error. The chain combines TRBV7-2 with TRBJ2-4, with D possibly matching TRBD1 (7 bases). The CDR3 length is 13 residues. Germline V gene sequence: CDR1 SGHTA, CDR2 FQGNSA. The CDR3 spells CASSLQGGGVLRF. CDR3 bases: TGTGCCAGCAGCCTCCAGGGGGGCGGGGTACTTCGCTTC.

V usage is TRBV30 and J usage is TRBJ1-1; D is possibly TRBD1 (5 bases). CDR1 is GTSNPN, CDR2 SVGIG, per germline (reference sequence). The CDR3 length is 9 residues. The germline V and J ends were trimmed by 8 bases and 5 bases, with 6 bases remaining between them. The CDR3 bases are TGTGCCGGGGGAACTGAAGCTTTCTTT. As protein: CAGGTEAFF.

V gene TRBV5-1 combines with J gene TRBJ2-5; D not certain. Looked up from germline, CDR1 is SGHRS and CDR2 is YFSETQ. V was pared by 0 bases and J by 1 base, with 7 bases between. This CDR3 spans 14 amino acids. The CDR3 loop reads CASSLVGTQETQYF. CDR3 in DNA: TGCGCCAGCAGCTTGGTGGGCACCCAAGAGACCCAGTACTTC.

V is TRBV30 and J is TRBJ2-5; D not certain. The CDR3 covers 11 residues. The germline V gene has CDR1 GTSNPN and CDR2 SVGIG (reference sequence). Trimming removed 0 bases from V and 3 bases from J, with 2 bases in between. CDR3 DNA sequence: TGTGCCTGGAGTGTAAAAGAGACCCAGTACTTC. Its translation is CAWSVKETQYF.

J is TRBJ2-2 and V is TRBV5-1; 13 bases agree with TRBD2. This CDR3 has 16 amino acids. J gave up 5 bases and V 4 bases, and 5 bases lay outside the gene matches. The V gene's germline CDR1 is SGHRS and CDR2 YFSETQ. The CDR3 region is CASSLRLAGGTGELFF. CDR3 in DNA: TGCGCCAGCAGCCTACGACTAGCGGGAGGAACCGGGGAGCTGTTTTTT.

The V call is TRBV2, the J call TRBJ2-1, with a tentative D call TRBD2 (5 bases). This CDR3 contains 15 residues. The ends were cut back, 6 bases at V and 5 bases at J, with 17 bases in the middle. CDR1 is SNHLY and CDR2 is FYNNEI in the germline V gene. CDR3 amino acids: CASRATGSENNEQFF. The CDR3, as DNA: TGTGCCAGCAGGGCCACGGGGAGCGAAAACAATGAGCAGTTCTTC.

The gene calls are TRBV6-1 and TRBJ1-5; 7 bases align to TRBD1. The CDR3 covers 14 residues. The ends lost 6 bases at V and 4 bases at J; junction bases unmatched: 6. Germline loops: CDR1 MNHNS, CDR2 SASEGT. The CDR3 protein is CASRPGGGNQPQHF. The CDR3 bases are TGTGCCAGCAGACCAGGGGGTGGAAATCAGCCCCAGCATTTT.

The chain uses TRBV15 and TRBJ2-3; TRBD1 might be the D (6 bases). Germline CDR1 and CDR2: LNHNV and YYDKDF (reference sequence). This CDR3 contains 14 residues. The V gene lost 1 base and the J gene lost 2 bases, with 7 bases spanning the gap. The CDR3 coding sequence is TGTGCCACCAGCAGAGGACAGGTCACAGATACGCAGTATTTT. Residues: CATSRGQVTDTQYF.

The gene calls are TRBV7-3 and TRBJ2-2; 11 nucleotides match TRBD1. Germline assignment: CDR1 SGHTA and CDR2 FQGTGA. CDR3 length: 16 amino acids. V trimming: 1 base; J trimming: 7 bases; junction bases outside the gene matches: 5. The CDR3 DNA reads TGTGCCAGCAGCTTAAAGGGACAGGGGGTCGGCGGGGAGCTGTTTTTT. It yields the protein CASSLKGQGVGGELFF.

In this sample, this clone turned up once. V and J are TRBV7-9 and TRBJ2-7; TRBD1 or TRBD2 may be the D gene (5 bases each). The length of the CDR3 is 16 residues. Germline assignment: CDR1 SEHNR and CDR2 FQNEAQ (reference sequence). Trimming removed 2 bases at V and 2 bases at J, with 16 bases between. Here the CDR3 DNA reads TGTGCCAGCAGCTTAATAGGTTCGGGACGGACCTACGAGCAGTACTTC. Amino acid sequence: CASSLIGSGRTYEQYF. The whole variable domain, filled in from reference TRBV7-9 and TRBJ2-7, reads DTGVSQNPRHKITKRGQNVTFRCDPISEHNRLYWYRQTLGQGPEFLTYFQNEAQLEKSRLLSDRFSAERPKGSFSTLEIQRTEQGDSAMYLCASSLIGSGRTYEQYFGPGTRLTVT.